This TCR beta chain was recorded in a study of T cells in Graves' hyperthyroidism and ophthalmopathy. V lost 3 bases, J lost 7 bases, and 15 bases lay in between. Per the germline V gene, CDR1 is SGHTA and CDR2 is FQGNSA. The CDR3 covers 15 residues. It was RNA transcripts that yielded the amplified TCR beta CDR3 regions. Primed by the HTBI set, a first-round RT-PCR was run on the TCR CDR3. TCRdb passed the multiplex PCR reads through MiXCR, listing each CDR3 protein once. This sample has approximately 870,000 distinct CDR3 sequences, with around 38% found just once. The material sequenced was blood. The receptor comes from a man aged 18 to 30 with Graves' hyperthyroidism. The chain has TRBV7-2 and TRBJ1-4, with D possibly TRBD1 on 6 matching bases. The CDR3 DNA is TGTGCCAGCAGCTTTTGGGGGCGGGGGGGTGAAAAACTGTTTTTT. Residues: CASSFWGRGGEKLFF.